This TCR beta chain was profiled in a study of breast tumors, draining lymph nodes, adjacent tissues. Study conclusions and caveats: Luminal-like breast cancer showed significantly greater tumor-nontumor repertoire similarity than basal-like breast cancer did. Tumor repertoires ranked between lymph nodes and nontumor tissue in diversity, with V and J gene preferences.

Samples came from axillary lymph nodes draining the breast cancer. Trimming left V 0 bases short and J 8 bases short, with 16 bases between. Per germline, CDR1 DFQATT and CDR2 SNEGSKA (reference sequence). The CDR3 is made up of 14 amino acids. This clonotype has a count of ten or more. Its cognate antigen is unknown. TCRdb reprocessed the multiplex PCR reads with MiXCR, giving one entry per CDR3 protein. The table lists fewer than 300,000 distinct CDR3 sequences, 32% of them singletons, with about 1.4% in the top ten. Material: axillary lymph node tissue. This chain links TRBV20-1 with TRBJ2-5; TRBD2 might be the D (6 bases). This TCR was sampled from a female donor with breast cancer. Some clones in this sample may be carry-over from other donors' samples. CDR3 sequence: CSARDPGLDTTQYF. The DNA for the CDR3 is TGCAGTGCTAGAGACCCGGGACTCGATACTACCCAGTACTTC.